This paragraph covers one T cell receptor beta chain sequence. Its cognate antigen is unknown. Every isolated RNA sample was fully reverse transcribed, so sequencing captured expressed TCRB transcripts. Produced via immunoSEQ multiplex PCR; TCRdb's table is partial and in-frame only. This sample has 150,000 to 200,000 clones; more than 60% occur once, and the top ten carry approximately 0.09%. CDR1 is SGHDT and CDR2 is YYEEEE in the germline V gene. With 1 base removed from V and 2 bases from J, the gap between germline ends came to 14 bases. CDR3 length: 16 residues. One heparinised blood draw, averaging approximately 0.11 L, came from each donor. Each population that was sorted was more than 98% pure. The data belong to a study of beta chain features in type 1 diabetes. Study outcomes and limitations: PCR might preferentially amplify shorter templates, equally in patients and controls. TCRB CDR3 length was moderately but significantly reduced in all four CD4+ subsets of Type 1 diabetes patients.

The chain combines TRBV5-6 with TRBJ2-3, with D unresolved. This receptor was taken from a man aged 25-45 years with type 1 diabetes. Sample: naive CD4+ T cells from blood. The CDR3 is CASSLRSLRHTDTQYF. CDR3 DNA sequence: TGTGCCAGCAGCTTGAGGTCCTTGAGGCACACAGATACGCAGTATTTT.